This T cell receptor (beta chain) was observed in a study of T-cell reconstitution after alpha-beta-depleted transplantation in children. Preparation of the TCRbeta library used unique molecular identifiers. TCRdb fed the PCR reads into MiXCR, producing one record per CDR3 protein. This table holds roughly 300,000 distinct CDR3 sequences, more than 9% found once. This clonotype was detected only a few times. The CDR3 is made up of 16 amino acids. The germline V gene has CDR1 SGHRS and CDR2 YFSETQ. After removal of 4 bases from V and 3 bases from J, the junction contained 6 bases not matched to a gene.

The material sequenced was PBMCs from the stem cell graft donor, taken from the stem cell graft. The clonotype originates from a human donor who donated a stem cell graft to a child with SCID. The chain combines TRBV5-1 with TRBJ2-3; 12 nucleotides agree with TRBD1. The CDR3: CASSLPGQGATDTQYF. The DNA of the CDR3 is TGCGCCAGCAGCCTACCGGGACAGGGGGCGACAGATACGCAGTATTTT.